These T cell receptor beta chains were read from a single sample in a study of cytomegalovirus exposure and HLA in healthy donors. The assay was immunoSEQ multiplex PCR, and TCRdb's table has in-frame clones only and misses some. The sample holds 130,000 to 150,000 clones, approximately 84% seen once. Source material: PBMCs. The receptors were sampled from a woman in her thirties in good health and CMV-seronegative. Each CDR3 is given with its conserved first and last residue. Each record gives: CDR3 protein, CDR3 DNA, D gene, J gene, V gene, clone size. A D gene is named only where the DNA matches it firmly. Size is stated for part of the rows, as once, few or many counts, or as a class when the clone is expanded.

CASSQELAMRSYEQYF,TGTGCCAGCAGCCAAGAGTTAGCGATGCGCTCCTACGAGCAGTACTTC,NA,TRBJ2-7,TRBV4-2,NA
CASSLMGGPGNTIYF,TGTGCCAGCAGCCTTATGGGAGGACCTGGAAACACCATATATTTT,NA,TRBJ1-3,TRBV14,NA
CASSLATGSYGYTF,TGCGCCAGCAGCTTGGCCACAGGCTCCTATGGCTACACCTTC,NA,TRBJ1-2,TRBV5-1,many
CASSQDLSLEAFF,TGCGCCAGCAGCCAGGATTTAAGTTTGGAGGCTTTCTTT,NA,TRBJ1-1,TRBV4-3,NA
CASSLVGQIYEQYF,TGTGCCAGCAGCTTGGTAGGACAGATCTACGAGCAGTACTTC,NA,TRBJ2-7,TRBV5-6,NA
CASSPPGTGEDYGYTF,TGTGCCAGCAGCCCCCCCGGGACAGGGGAGGACTATGGCTACACCTTC,TRBD1,TRBJ1-2,TRBV7-8,NA
CASTNGQRLNEKLFF,TGTGCCAGCACTAACGGACAGCGACTTAATGAAAAACTGTTTTTT,NA,TRBJ1-4,TRBV28,NA
CASSLRDTFLPEQFF,TGTGCCAGCAGCTTAAGAGACACATTCCTCCCCGAGCAGTTCTTC,NA,TRBJ2-1,TRBV7-9,once
CASSRASPGADTQYF,TGTGCCAGCAGCCGGGCTAGTCCCGGGGCAGATACGCAGTATTTT,NA,TRBJ2-3,TRBV7-3,NA
CASSPEWGRETQYF,TGTGCCAGCAGCCCGGAATGGGGGCGAGAGACCCAGTACTTC,NA,TRBJ2-5,TRBV4-2,NA
CASSVRGGGVSYEQYF,TGTGCCAGCAGCGTACGGGGCGGGGGGGTCTCCTACGAGCAGTACTTC,TRBD2,TRBJ2-7,TRBV7-2,NA
CASSPPGQGVYEQYF,TGTGCCAGCTCACCGCCGGGACAGGGTGTGTACGAGCAGTACTTC,TRBD1,TRBJ2-7,TRBV18,NA
CASSLLAERVYGYTF,TGTGCCAGCAGTTTATTGGCGGAGAGGGTCTATGGCTACACCTTC,NA,TRBJ1-2,TRBV28,NA
CSVEAEGVNTEAFF,TGCAGCGTTGAAGCCGAGGGGGTGAACACTGAAGCTTTCTTT,NA,TRBJ1-1,TRBV29-1,NA
CASSLTATNEKLFF,TGTGCCAGTAGTCTGACAGCAACTAATGAAAAACTGTTTTTT,NA,TRBJ1-4,TRBV19,NA
CASSFGGPTYNEQFF,TGTGCCAGCAGCTTTGGCGGGCCTACCTACAATGAGCAGTTCTTC,NA,TRBJ2-1,TRBV7-2,NA
CASSSSVPYEQYF,TGTGCCAGCAGCTCTAGCGTGCCCTACGAGCAGTACTTC,NA,TRBJ2-7,TRBV6-5,NA
CASSPGVAYGYTF,TGTGCCAGTAGTCCGGGTGTTGCTTATGGCTACACCTTC,NA,TRBJ1-2,TRBV19,NA
CAWSVLVNTEAFF,TGTGCCTGGAGTGTACTAGTGAACACTGAAGCTTTCTTT,NA,TRBJ1-1,TRBV30,NA
CASSYSSGGNGYTF,TGTGCCAGCAGTTACTCGTCAGGGGGCAATGGCTACACCTTC,TRBD1,TRBJ1-2,TRBV6-5,NA
CASSARSAYEQYF,TGTGCCAGCAGCGCCCGATCGGCCTACGAGCAGTACTTC,NA,TRBJ2-7,TRBV14,once
CASSLDLYSRRPYSGNTIYF,TGTGCCAGCAGCTTAGATTTGTACAGTCGAAGACCCTACTCTGGAAACACCATATATTTT,NA,TRBJ1-3,TRBV11-2,NA
CASSFADRGSYEQYF,TGTGCCAGCAGTTTCGCGGACAGGGGTTCTTACGAGCAGTACTTC,TRBD1,TRBJ2-7,TRBV28,NA
CASSLLAGMNTEAFF,TGTGCCAGCAGCTTGTTGGCGGGCATGAACACTGAAGCTTTCTTT,NA,TRBJ1-1,TRBV5-4,NA
CASSEFLTGFGGYTF,TGTGCCAGCAGTGAATTTCTGACAGGATTTGGGGGCTACACCTTC,NA,TRBJ1-2,TRBV2,NA
CASSPVPDRVSYEQYF,TGTGCCAGCAGCCCCGTCCCCGACAGAGTGTCCTACGAGCAGTACTTC,NA,TRBJ2-7,TRBV4-2,NA
CASTLGGRSYTF,TGTGCCAGCACCCTCGGGGGTAGGAGCTACACCTTC,NA,TRBJ1-2,TRBV28,NA
CASSLGQGAGNTIYF,TGTGCCAGCAGCTTGGGACAGGGGGCTGGAAACACCATATATTTT,TRBD1,TRBJ1-3,TRBV7-9,few
CATSRAGDREETQYF,TGTGCCACCAGTAGAGCCGGTGACAGGGAAGAGACCCAGTACTTC,TRBD1,TRBJ2-5,TRBV15,NA
CASSIATGLNSPLHF,TGTGCCAGTAGTATAGCTACAGGTTTGAATTCACCCCTCCACTTT,NA,TRBJ1-6,TRBV19,NA
CARSLGPSATRGDEQFF,TGTGCCAGAAGCTTGGGCCCCTCGGCAACAAGGGGCGATGAGCAGTTCTTC,NA,TRBJ2-1,TRBV5-3,NA
CASRGWGRYNEQFF,TGTGCCAGCCGCGGTTGGGGCCGCTACAATGAGCAGTTCTTC,NA,TRBJ2-1,TRBV6-1,NA
CASKLEGYEQYF,TGTGCCAGCAAGCTCGAGGGCTACGAGCAGTACTTC,NA,TRBJ2-7,TRBV2,NA
CASSPGLAGGSYNEQFF,TGTGCCAGCAGCCCCGGGTTAGCGGGGGGTTCCTACAATGAGCAGTTCTTC,TRBD2,TRBJ2-1,TRBV7-9,NA
CASSQISAYEQYF,TGTGCCAGCAGCCAAATCTCAGCCTACGAGCAGTACTTC,NA,TRBJ2-7,TRBV4-2,NA
CASSTDREGTDTQYF,TGTGCCAGTAGTACCGACAGGGAAGGGACAGATACGCAGTATTTT,TRBD1,TRBJ2-3,TRBV19,NA
CASSATRQSPNTEAFF,TGTGCCAGCAGCGCGACCAGACAGTCCCCGAACACTGAAGCTTTCTTT,NA,TRBJ1-1,TRBV9,NA
CASSFGHDYGYTF,TGTGCCAGCAGTTTCGGACACGACTATGGCTACACCTTC,NA,TRBJ1-2,TRBV6-5,NA
CASSLDTTGELFF,TGTGCCAGCAGCTTAGACACCACCGGGGAGCTGTTTTTT,NA,TRBJ2-2,TRBV7-9,few
CASRDYNQPQHF,TGTGCCAGCAGGGACTACAATCAGCCCCAGCATTTT,NA,TRBJ1-5,TRBV2,few
CASSTKQGAGEKLFF,TGTGCCAGCAGCACAAAACAGGGGGCCGGGGAGAAACTGTTTTTT,TRBD1,TRBJ1-4,TRBV7-9,NA
CASSTRLAYFGTGELFF,TGTGCCAGCTCTACTAGACTAGCCTACTTTGGCACCGGGGAGCTGTTTTTT,TRBD2,TRBJ2-2,TRBV18,once
CASQDQADGYTF,TGCGCCAGCCAGGACCAAGCGGATGGCTACACCTTC,NA,TRBJ1-2,TRBV5-1,NA
CASSPERGGLPTQYF,TGTGCCAGCAGCCCGGAGCGGGGGGGCCTTCCTACGCAGTATTTT,TRBD2,TRBJ2-3,TRBV7-3,NA
CASSWTSGGPSSYNEQFF,TGTGCCAGCAGCTGGACTAGCGGGGGCCCTAGCTCCTACAATGAGCAGTTCTTC,TRBD2,TRBJ2-1,TRBV5-6,NA
CASSLSGNQPQHF,TGCGCCAGCAGCTTGTCTGGCAATCAGCCCCAGCATTTT,NA,TRBJ1-5,TRBV5-1,NA
CASSPAPGKETQYF,TGCGCCAGCAGCCCCGCGCCAGGGAAAGAGACCCAGTACTTC,NA,TRBJ2-5,TRBV5-1,NA
CAWSGGTDSFRGDTEAFF,TGTGCCTGGTCAGGGGGAACGGACTCTTTTCGTGGGGACACTGAAGCTTTCTTT,TRBD1,TRBJ1-1,TRBV30,NA
CASSVGSSGGIGYGYTF,TGTGCCAGCAGCGTAGGGTCATCGGGGGGAATCGGCTATGGCTACACCTTC,NA,TRBJ1-2,TRBV9,NA
CASSPGLAGGTQYF,TGTGCCAGCAGCCCGGGACTAGCGGGGGGTACGCAGTATTTT,TRBD2,TRBJ2-3,TRBV27,NA